This T cell receptor (beta chain) is from a study of T cells in localized non-small cell lung cancer. CDR3 size: 15 residues. Per the germline V gene, CDR1 is SGHRS and CDR2 is YFSETQ. The ends lost 0 bases at V and 4 bases at J; junction bases unmatched: 5. Sequenced by immunoSEQ multiplex PCR; TCRdb stores in-frame clones only, minus some. The repertoire holds about 33,000 clones, with roughly 87% as singletons. The chain joins TRBV5-1 to TRBJ2-5; 8 positions match TRBD1. The sample here was peripheral blood mononuclear cells, taken before any cancer treatment. The sequence was obtained from a man between 40 and 75 years old with stage III lung adenocarcinoma. CDR3 sequence reads: CASSLGDRGGETQYF. CDR3 DNA sequence: TGCGCCAGCAGCTTGGGCGACAGGGGCGGAGAGACCCAGTACTTC.